This TCR beta chain was obtained from a study of CD8+CD57+ T cells in acquired aplastic anemia. TCR beta VDJ and CDR3 were profiled, and genomic DNA was the template. MiXCR was run by TCRdb on the reads, yielding one entry per CDR3 protein. The table has around 180,000 distinct CDR3 sequences, around 66% seen once. CDR1 is DFQATT, CDR2 SNEGSKA, per germline (reference sequence). Trimming removed 7 bases at V and 7 bases at J, with 13 bases between. This CDR3 spans 11 amino acids. The sequence came from a human donor with severe aplastic anemia or a healthy control (not recorded which). The sequenced sample was sorted CD4+, CD8+, or CD8+CD57+ T cells (not recorded which) from PBMCs. The rearrangement joins TRBV20-1 to TRBJ2-5; D unresolved. CDR3 protein: CSEDGRGTQYF. CDR3 sequence (DNA): TGCAGTGAGGACGGCCGTGGGACCCAGTACTTC.